A single sample is the source of the 19 T cell receptor beta chains below, sequenced in a study of regulatory T cells in long-lasting Graves disease (dated by TCRdb to 2020 to 2022). According to the study, the label for this sample's time point signals: persistent/refractory GD, antithyroid drugs over 5 years with positive TRAb. For both TCR sequencing and RNA sequencing, RNA was extracted from PBMCs using TRIzol. Library preparation employed multiplex PCR. The run used an Illumina HiSeq 4000. CDR3 regions were amplified by Arm-PCR with iRepertoire HTBI primers to construct TCR beta libraries. TCRdb applied fastp at Q25 and MiXCR to the public reads, then kept only in-frame beta chains. Each CDR3 protein gets just one entry, which takes the most common genes and DNA from the rows behind it. The sample table shows hundreds of thousands of distinct CDR3 sequences, and around 30% are seen once. The top ten hold about 40% of the sample.

The starting material was peripheral blood mononuclear cells (PBMCs), obtained when the disease was refractory, from a patient treated with antithyroid drugs. These receptors were obtained from a female donor with Graves disease.

Comments on this clonotype: Compared with germline, one end of the junction differs, possibly owing to a read error. This chain uses TRBV20-1 with TRBJ1-4; 7 nucleotides align to TRBD1. The CDR3 extends over 13 amino acids. Germline V CDR1 and CDR2: DFQATT, SNEGSKA (reference sequence). The CDR3 region has the DNA TGCAGTGCTAGGTGGGACAGTAATGAAAACCTGTTTTTT. Translated, it gives CSARWDSNENLFF.

This clonotype has ten or more counts. The rearrangement joins TRBV2 to TRBJ1-1; weak D call: TRBD1 (6 bases). The V and J ends lost 4 bases and 4 bases respectively, with 13 bases between them. The CDR3 is 14 residues long. Germline V gives CDR1 SNHLY, CDR2 FYNNEI. Written as DNA, the CDR3 is TGTGCCAGCAGTGCACAGGGAACCCCCACTGAAGCTTTCTTT. This translates into CASSAQGTPTEAFF.

This clonotype appeared many times. This chain joins TRBV2 and TRBJ1-2, with 7 bases that match TRBD1. CDR3 length equals 14 residues. The ends lost 6 bases at V and 0 bases at J; junction bases unmatched: 4. Per the germline V gene, CDR1 is SNHLY and CDR2 is FYNNEI. CDR3 region: CASRAGTANYGYTF. The CDR3 DNA reads TGTGCCAGCAGAGCCGGGACAGCTAACTATGGCTACACCTTC.

This chain joins TRBV4-1 and TRBJ2-7, with D possibly TRBD1 on 5 matching bases. V gave up 2 bases and J gave up 1 base, with 9 bases separating them. The CDR3 runs 14 residues. Germline V gene data show CDR1 as MGHRA and CDR2 as YSYEKL. CDR3 region: CASSQSDSSYEQYF. The CDR3, as DNA: TGCGCCAGCAGCCAAAGTGACAGTTCCTACGAGCAGTACTTC.

At least ten counts were recorded for this clonotype. The chain uses TRBV28 and TRBJ1-2; the D gene is possibly TRBD1 (5 bases). CDR3 size: 16 residues. Germline V gives CDR1 MDHEN, CDR2 SYDVKM. Trimming removed 5 bases from V and 4 bases from J, with 20 bases in between. The CDR3 is CASSPLGTIRGYGYTF. Written as DNA, the CDR3 is TGTGCCAGCAGTCCCTTAGGGACTATCAGAGGCTATGGCTACACCTTC.

The chain couples TRBV10-3 to TRBJ1-1; possibly TRBD1 for D (5 bases). Germline V gives CDR1 ENHRY, CDR2 SYGVKD. The CDR3 spans 13 residues. Deletions cut 7 bases from V and 3 bases from J, with 12 bases between. CDR3 sequence reads: CAITGKGDTEAFF. The CDR3 bases are TGTGCCATCACTGGGAAAGGGGACACTGAAGCTTTCTTT.

This rearrangement joins TRBV30 to TRBJ1-4, with D possibly TRBD1 on 6 matching bases. With 4 bases removed from V and 8 bases from J, the gap between germline ends came to 11 bases. The CDR3 is 12 amino acids. CDR1 and CDR2 (germline): GTSNPN, SVGIG (reference sequence). CDR3 DNA sequence: TGTGCCTGGAACGAGGGGGGGGAAAAACTGTTTTTT. Translated, it gives CAWNEGGEKLFF.

The table lists this clonotype with a count of one. The CDR3, as DNA: TGTGCCAGCAGTCCGAGACTAGCGGGAGGGCCTTACAATGAGCAGTTCTTC. Translation: CASSPRLAGGPYNEQFF. The rearrangement links TRBV12-3 or TRBV12-4 to TRBJ2-1, with TRBD2 identical over 14 bases. Germline trimming cut 5 bases from V and 4 bases from J; bases unmatched to any gene: 7. The CDR3 is made up of 17 amino acids.

This rearrangement joins TRBV7-3 to TRBJ1-6; 8 positions match TRBD1. Germline V gives CDR1 SGHTA, CDR2 FQGTGA. The V gene end was trimmed by 5 bases and the J gene end by 11 bases; junction bases not matched to a gene: 5. CDR3 length: 13 residues. CDR3 loop: CASSPYRGTPLHF. The CDR3, as DNA: TGTGCCAGCAGCCCTTACAGGGGGACACCCCTCCACTTT.

This clonotype was recorded many times. V and J are TRBV2 and TRBJ2-5; tentative D call: TRBD1 (5 bases). V was shortened by 6 bases and J by 5 bases, with 13 bases between the two germline ends. The CDR3 contains 13 residues. Germline-derived CDR1 and CDR2 are SNHLY and FYNNEI. CDR3 region: CASSASGLETQYF. The CDR3 region has the DNA TGTGCCAGCAGCGCGTCAGGGTTGGAGACCCAGTACTTC. The full variable domain, its missing parts supplied by reference TRBV2 and TRBJ2-5, is EPEVTQTPSHQVTQMGQEVILRCVPISNHLYFYWYRQILGQKVEFLVSFYNNEISEKSEIFDDQFSVERPDGSNFTLKIRSTKLEDSAMYFCASSASGLETQYFGPGTRLLVL.

This clonotype has only a few counts. V gene TRBV24-1 combines with J gene TRBJ1-2; 12 bases are a match to TRBD1. V lost 2 bases to trimming and J lost 3 bases; unmatched junction nucleotides: 6. This CDR3 has 17 amino acids. From germline, CDR1 is KGHDR and CDR2 SFDVKD. CDR3 bases: TGTGCCACCAGTGATTCCGGGACAGGGGGCAGAGACTATGGCTACACCTTC. Translation gives CATSDSGTGGRDYGYTF.

This clonotype came up a few times. This chain joins TRBV20-1 and TRBJ1-4, with D tentatively TRBD1 (5 bases). There are 14 residues in the CDR3. Trimming took off 6 bases at V and 5 bases at J, with 16 bases between the two ends. Germline CDR1 is DFQATT and CDR2 is SNEGSKA (reference sequence). The CDR3 DNA reads TGCAGTGCCATAACCGGGACGGCGAATGAAAAACTGTTTTTT. Amino acids: CSAITGTANEKLFF.

This clonotype was detected ten times or more. The rearrangement uses TRBV29-1 and TRBJ1-1; TRBD1 aligns across 7 bases. V trimming: 1 base; J trimming: 6 bases; junction bases outside the gene matches: 17. CDR3 length: 17 amino acids. Germline-derived CDR1 and CDR2 are SQVTM and ANQGSEA. The CDR3 here is CSVEARDRMASVPEAFF. CDR3 sequence (DNA): TGCAGCGTTGAAGCCCGGGACAGAATGGCCTCGGTCCCTGAAGCTTTCTTT.

This clonotype has only a few counts. The V gene is TRBV10-2, the J gene TRBJ1-2; 9 bases align to TRBD1. Germline CDR1 reads WSHSY; CDR2 reads SAAADI. The CDR3 runs 14 residues. The J segment lost 8 bases and the V segment lost 0 bases, leaving 4 bases of the junction unmatched. DNA for the CDR3: TGCGCCAGCAGTGAGTCACAGGGGGCTTGGGGCTACACCTTC. This gives the protein CASSESQGAWGYTF.

The chain is built from TRBV7-2 and TRBJ1-1; 7 nucleotides align to TRBD1. With 5 bases clipped from V and 1 base from J, the junction kept 7 bases outside the gene matches. In germline, CDR1 is SGHTA, CDR2 FQGNSA. The CDR3 length is 15 residues. The CDR3 is CASSPEGAANTEAFF. CDR3 DNA sequence: TGTGCCAGCAGCCCCGAGGGGGCGGCGAACACTGAAGCTTTCTTT.

The chain carries TRBV7-9 and TRBJ1-1; 9 bases fit TRBD1. Looked up from germline, CDR1 is SEHNR and CDR2 is FQNEAQ (reference sequence). This CDR3 has 15 residues. V was pared by 7 bases and J by 5 bases, with 11 bases of the junction left unmatched. DNA for the CDR3: TGTGCCAGCACCCAAACCGGGACAGGGATAACTGAAGCTTTCTTT. Translated, it gives CASTQTGTGITEAFF.

This clonotype has more than one count but fewer than ten. This chain connects TRBV10-3 to TRBJ2-7, with 9 bases lining up with TRBD1. The germline gives CDR1 ENHRY, CDR2 SYGVKD. Trimming cost V 4 bases and J 2 bases; bases outside gene matches: 12. This CDR3 contains 17 residues. The CDR3 sequence is CAISGGFPGQGPYEQYF. As DNA, the CDR3 is TGTGCCATCAGTGGTGGCTTTCCGGGACAGGGACCCTACGAGCAGTACTTC.

This chain joins TRBV28 and TRBJ1-4, with TRBD1 as a possible D gene (6 bases). Germline lookup yields CDR1 MDHEN and CDR2 SYDVKM. CDR3 length equals 14 residues. V lost 5 bases to trimming and J lost 8 bases, with 15 bases between them. This chain's CDR3 is CASSNGQSWEKLFF. The CDR3 DNA is TGTGCCAGCAGTAATGGACAGAGTTGGGAAAAACTGTTTTTT.

The chain uses TRBV27 and TRBJ2-5; 10 bases match TRBD2. Trimming removed 6 bases from V and 5 bases from J; junction bases left unmatched: 12. The CDR3 length is 16 residues. CDR1 is MNHEY and CDR2 is SMNVEV in the germline V gene (reference sequence). CDR3 nucleotide sequence: TGTGCCAGCAGCCCTGGGACTAGCGCCCACGGGGAGACCCAGTACTTC. It translates to CASSPGTSAHGETQYF.